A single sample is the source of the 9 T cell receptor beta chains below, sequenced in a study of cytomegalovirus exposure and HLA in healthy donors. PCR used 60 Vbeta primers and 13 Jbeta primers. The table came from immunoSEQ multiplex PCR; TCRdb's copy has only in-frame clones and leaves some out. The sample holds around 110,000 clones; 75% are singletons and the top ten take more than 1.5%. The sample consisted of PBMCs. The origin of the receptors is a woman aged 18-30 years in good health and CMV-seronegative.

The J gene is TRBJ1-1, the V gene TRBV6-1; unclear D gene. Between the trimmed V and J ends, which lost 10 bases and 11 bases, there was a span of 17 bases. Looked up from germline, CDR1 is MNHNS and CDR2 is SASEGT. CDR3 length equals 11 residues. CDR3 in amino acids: CAIGDPWMAFF. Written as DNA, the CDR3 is TGTGCCATCGGGGATCCCTGGATGGCTTTCTTT.

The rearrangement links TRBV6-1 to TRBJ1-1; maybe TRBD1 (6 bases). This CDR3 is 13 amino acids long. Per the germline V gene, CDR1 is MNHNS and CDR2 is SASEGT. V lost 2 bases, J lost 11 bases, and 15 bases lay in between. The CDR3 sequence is CASSETAIRGAFF. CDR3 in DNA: TGTGCCAGCAGTGAAACGGCGATCAGGGGCGCTTTCTTT.

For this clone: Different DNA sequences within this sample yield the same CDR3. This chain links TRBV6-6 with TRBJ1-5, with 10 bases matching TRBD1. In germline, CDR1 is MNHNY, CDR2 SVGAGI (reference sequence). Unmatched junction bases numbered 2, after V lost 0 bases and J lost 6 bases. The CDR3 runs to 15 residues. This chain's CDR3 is CASSYSGQGGQPQHF. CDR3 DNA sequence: TGTGCCAGCAGTTACTCCGGACAGGGGGGTCAGCCCCAGCATTTT.

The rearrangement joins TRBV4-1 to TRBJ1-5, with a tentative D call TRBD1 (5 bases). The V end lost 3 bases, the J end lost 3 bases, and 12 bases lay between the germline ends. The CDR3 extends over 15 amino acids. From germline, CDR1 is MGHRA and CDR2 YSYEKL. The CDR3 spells CASSQMDTSNQPQHF. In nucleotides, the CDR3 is TGCGCCAGCAGCCAGATGGACACCTCCAATCAGCCCCAGCATTTT.

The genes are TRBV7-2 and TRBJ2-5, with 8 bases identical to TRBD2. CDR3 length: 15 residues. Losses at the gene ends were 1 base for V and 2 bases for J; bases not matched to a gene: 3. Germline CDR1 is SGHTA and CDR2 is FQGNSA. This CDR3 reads CASSLDGGGQETQYF. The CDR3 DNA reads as TGTGCCAGCAGCTTAGACGGGGGGGGGCAAGAGACCCAGTACTTC.

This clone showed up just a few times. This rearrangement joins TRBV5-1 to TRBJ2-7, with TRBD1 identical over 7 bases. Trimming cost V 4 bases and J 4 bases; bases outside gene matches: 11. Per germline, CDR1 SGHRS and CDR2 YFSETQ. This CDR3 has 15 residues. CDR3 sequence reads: CASSAINRGSYEQYF. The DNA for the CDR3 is TGCGCCAGCAGCGCGATAAACAGGGGATCGTACGAGCAGTACTTC.

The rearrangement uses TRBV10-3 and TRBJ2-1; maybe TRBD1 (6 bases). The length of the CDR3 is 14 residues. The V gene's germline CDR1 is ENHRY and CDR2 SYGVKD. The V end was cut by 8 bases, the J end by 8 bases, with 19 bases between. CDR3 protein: CAIGQGLSTHEQFF. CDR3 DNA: TGTGCCATCGGGCAGGGGCTTTCCACTCATGAGCAGTTCTTC.

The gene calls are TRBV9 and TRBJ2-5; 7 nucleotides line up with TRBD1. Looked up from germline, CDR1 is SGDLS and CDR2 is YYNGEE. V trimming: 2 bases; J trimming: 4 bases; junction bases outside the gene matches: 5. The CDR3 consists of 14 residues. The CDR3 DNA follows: TGTGCCAGCAGCGTCCTCGGGACAGCAGAGACCCAGTACTTC. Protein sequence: CASSVLGTAETQYF.

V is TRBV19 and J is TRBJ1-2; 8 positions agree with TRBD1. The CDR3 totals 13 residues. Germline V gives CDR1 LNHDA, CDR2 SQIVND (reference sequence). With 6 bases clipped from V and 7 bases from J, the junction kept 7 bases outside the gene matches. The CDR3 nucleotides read TGTGCCAGTAGCGGACAGGGTTTGGGTGGCTACACCTTC. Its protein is CASSGQGLGGYTF.